The entry below describes one T cell receptor beta chain. Its cognate antigen is unknown. Researchers built TCR beta libraries using quantitative 5'-RACE with molecular barcodes. One entry per CDR3 protein results from TCRdb running MiXCR on the 5' RACE reads. The sample yields approximately 200,000 distinct CDR3 sequences, about 13% seen once. This sample stems from a study of CD8 T cells in ankylosing spondylitis. Overall study results and limits: Earlier authors reported some of these motif variants in reactive arthritis synovial fluid and blood. Significant enrichment of disease-linked clones was reported in matched ankylosing spondylitis synovial fluid. Within peripheral blood, clones linked to disease were CD8+ and relatively rare.

The CDR3 extends over 13 amino acids. Germline V gives CDR1 LNHNV, CDR2 YYDKDF (reference sequence). J lost 1 base, V lost 8 bases, and 5 bases had no gene match. Sequenced input: blood, either unsorted or a sorted T cell fraction (not recorded which). This receptor was taken from a male donor with ankylosing spondylitis or in good health (not recorded which). The chain has TRBV15 and TRBJ2-7; TRBD1 matches at 7 bases. The CDR3 is CATRDSGSYEQYF. The CDR3 DNA follows: TGTGCCACCCGGGACAGCGGATCCTACGAGCAGTACTTC.